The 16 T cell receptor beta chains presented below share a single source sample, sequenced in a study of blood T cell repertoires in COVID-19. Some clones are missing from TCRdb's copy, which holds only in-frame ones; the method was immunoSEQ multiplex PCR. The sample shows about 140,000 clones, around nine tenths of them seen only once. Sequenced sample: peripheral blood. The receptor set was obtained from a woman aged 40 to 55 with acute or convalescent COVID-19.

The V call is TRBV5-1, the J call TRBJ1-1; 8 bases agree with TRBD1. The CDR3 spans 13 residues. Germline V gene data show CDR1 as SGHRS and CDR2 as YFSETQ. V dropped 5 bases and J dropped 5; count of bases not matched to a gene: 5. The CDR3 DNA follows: TGCGCCAGCAGTCCACAGGGGGGGACTGAAGCTTTCTTT. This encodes CASSPQGGTEAFF.

CDR3 in amino acids: CASSLSGYEQYF. CDR3 coding DNA: TGTGCCAGCAGCTTATCGGGGTACGAGCAGTACTTC. This sequence joins TRBV5-8 and TRBJ2-7, with a weak D call TRBD2 (5 bases). Trimming removed 2 bases from V and 4 bases from J, with 7 bases in between. This CDR3 has 12 residues. Germline V gene lookup returns CDR1 SGHTS and CDR2 YDEGEE.

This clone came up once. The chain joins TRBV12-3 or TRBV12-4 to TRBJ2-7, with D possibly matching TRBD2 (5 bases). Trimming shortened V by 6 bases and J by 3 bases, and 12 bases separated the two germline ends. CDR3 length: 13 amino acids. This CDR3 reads CASSHNRGYEQYF. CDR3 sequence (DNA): TGTGCCAGCAGCCACAATCGGGGCTACGAGCAGTACTTC.

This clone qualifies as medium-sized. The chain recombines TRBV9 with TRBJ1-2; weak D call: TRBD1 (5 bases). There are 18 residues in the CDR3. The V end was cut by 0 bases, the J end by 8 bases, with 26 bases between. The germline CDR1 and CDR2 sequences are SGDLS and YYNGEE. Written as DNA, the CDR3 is TGTGCCAGCAGCGTAGACCGCCATGCGGGGAGGGGCCTACAGGGCTACACCTTC. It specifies CASSVDRHAGRGLQGYTF.

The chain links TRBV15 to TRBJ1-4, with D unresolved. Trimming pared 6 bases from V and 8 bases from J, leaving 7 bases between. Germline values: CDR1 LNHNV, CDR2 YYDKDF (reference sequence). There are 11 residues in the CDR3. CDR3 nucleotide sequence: TGTGCCACCAGTATGGAGGAAAAACTGTTTTTT. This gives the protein CATSMEEKLFF.

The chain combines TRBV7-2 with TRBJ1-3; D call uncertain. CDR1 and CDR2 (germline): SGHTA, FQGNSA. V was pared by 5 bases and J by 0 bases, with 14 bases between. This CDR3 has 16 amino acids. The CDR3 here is CASSHPRASSGNTIYF. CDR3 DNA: TGTGCCAGCAGCCACCCGAGGGCCAGCTCTGGAAACACCATATATTTT.

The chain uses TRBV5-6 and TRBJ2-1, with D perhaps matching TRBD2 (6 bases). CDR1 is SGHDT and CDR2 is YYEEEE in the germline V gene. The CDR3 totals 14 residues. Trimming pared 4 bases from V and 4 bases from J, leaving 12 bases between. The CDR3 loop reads CASSPTGEYNEQFF. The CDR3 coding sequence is TGTGCCAGCAGCCCGACGGGGGAGTACAATGAGCAGTTCTTC.

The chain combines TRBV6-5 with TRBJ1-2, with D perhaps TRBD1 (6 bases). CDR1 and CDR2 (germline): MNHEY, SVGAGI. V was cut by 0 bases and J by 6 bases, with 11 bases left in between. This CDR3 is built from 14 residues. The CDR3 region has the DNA TGTGCCAGCAGTTACTCGCGGGGGGGCGATGGCTACACCTTC. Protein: CASSYSRGGDGYTF.

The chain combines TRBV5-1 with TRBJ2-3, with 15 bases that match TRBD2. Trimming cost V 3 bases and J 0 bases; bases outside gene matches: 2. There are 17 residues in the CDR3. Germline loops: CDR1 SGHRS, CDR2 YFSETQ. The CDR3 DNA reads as TGCGCCAGCAGCTCGGGACTAGCGGGAGGCAGCACAGATACGCAGTATTTT. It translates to CASSSGLAGGSTDTQYF.

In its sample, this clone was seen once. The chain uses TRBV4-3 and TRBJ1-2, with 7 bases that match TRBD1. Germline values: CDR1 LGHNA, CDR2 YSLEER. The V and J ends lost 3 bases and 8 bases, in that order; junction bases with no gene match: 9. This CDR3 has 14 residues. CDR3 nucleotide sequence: TGCGCCAGCAGCCACCGGGGGCGCAGGGGGGGCTACACCTTC. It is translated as CASSHRGRRGGYTF.

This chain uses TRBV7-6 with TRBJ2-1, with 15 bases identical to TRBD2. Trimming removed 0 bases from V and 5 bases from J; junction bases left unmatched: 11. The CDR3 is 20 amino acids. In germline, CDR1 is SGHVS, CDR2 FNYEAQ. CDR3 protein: CASSLAFRTSGRVRDNEQFF. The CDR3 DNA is TGTGCCAGCAGCTTAGCTTTCCGGACTAGCGGGAGGGTTAGGGACAATGAGCAGTTCTTC.

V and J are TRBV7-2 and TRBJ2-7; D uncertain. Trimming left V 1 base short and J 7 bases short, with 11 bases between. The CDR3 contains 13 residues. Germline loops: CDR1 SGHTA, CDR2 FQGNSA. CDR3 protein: CASSLDSGLEQYF. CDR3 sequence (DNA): TGTGCCAGCAGCTTAGATTCGGGTTTAGAGCAGTACTTC.

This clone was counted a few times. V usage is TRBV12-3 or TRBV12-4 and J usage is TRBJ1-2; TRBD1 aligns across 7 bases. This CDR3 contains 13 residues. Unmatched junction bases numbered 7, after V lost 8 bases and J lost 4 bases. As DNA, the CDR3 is TGTGCCAGCGGGGATCAGGGGGTCTATGGCTACACCTTC. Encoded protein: CASGDQGVYGYTF.

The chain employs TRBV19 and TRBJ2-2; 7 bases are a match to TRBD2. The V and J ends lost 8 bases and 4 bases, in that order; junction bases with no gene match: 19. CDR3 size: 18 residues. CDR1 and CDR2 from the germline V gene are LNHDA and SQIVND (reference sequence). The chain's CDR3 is CASQSSFRGDPSTGELFF. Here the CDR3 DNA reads TGTGCCAGTCAATCATCATTTCGGGGGGACCCAAGCACCGGGGAGCTGTTTTTT.

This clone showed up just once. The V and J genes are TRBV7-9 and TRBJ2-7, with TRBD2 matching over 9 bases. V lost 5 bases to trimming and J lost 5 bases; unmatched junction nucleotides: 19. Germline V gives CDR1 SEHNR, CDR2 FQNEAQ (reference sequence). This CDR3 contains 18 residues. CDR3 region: CASSPEGLAGPPGDEQYF. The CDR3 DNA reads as TGTGCCAGCAGCCCGGAGGGGCTAGCGGGACCTCCCGGGGACGAGCAGTACTTC.

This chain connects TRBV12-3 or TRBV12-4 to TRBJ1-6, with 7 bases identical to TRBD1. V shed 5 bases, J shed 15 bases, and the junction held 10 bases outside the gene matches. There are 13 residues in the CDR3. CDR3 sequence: CASSTGQPRDLHF. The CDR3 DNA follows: TGTGCCAGCAGTACGGGACAGCCAAGAGACCTCCACTTT.